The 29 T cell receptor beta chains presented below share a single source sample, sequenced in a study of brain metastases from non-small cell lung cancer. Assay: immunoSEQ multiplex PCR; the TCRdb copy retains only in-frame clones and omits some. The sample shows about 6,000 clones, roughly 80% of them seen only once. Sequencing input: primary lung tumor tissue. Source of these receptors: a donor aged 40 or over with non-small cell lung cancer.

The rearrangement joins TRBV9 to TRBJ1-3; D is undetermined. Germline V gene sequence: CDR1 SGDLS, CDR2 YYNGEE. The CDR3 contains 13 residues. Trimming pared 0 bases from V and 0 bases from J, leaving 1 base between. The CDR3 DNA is TGTGCCAGCAGCGTAGACTCTGGAAACACCATATATTTT. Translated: CASSVDSGNTIYF.

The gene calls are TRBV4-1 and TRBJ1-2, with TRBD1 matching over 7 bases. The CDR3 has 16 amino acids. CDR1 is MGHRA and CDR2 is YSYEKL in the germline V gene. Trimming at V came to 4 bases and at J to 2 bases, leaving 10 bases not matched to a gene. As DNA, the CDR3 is TGCGCCAGCAGCCGAAGTCCATTACAGGGGAACTATGGCTACACCTTC. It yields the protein CASSRSPLQGNYGYTF.

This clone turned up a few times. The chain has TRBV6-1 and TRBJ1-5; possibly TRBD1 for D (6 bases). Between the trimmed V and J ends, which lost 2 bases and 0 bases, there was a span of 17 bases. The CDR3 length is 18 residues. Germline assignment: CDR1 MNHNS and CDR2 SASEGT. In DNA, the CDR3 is TGTGCCAGCAGTGAAATCGTACAGGGCCCCTTTAGCAATCAGCCCCAGCATTTT. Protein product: CASSEIVQGPFSNQPQHF.

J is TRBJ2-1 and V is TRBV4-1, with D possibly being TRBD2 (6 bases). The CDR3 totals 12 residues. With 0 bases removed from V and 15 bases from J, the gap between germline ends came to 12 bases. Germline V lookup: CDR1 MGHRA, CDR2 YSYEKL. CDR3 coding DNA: TGCGCCAGCAGCCAAGAAGGCGGGACGGTGTTCTTC. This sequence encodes CASSQEGGTVFF.

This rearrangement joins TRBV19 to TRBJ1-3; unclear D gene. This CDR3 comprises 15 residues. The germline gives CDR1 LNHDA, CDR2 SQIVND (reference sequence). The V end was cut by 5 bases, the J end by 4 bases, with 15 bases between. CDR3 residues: CASSPQGSSGNTIYF. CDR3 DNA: TGTGCCAGTAGTCCTCAAGGTTCGTCCGGAAACACCATATATTTT.

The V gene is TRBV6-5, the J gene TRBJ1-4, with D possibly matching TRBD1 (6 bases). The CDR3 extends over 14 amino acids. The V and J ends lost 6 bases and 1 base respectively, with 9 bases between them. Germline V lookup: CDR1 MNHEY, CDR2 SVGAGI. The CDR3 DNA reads TGTGCCAGCAGGTCACAGGGAACTAATGAAAAACTGTTTTTT. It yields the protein CASRSQGTNEKLFF.

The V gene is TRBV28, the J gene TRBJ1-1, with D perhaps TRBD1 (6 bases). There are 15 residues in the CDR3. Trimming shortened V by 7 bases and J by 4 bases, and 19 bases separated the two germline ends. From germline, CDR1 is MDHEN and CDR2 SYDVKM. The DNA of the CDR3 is TGTGCCAGCACTTCACCCCTCGACAGGTTCACTGAAGCTTTCTTT. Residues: CASTSPLDRFTEAFF.

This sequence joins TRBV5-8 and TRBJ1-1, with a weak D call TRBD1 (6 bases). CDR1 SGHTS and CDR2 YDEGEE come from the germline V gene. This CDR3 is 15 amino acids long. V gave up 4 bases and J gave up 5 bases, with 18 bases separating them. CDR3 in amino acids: CASSTGGGRGTEAFF. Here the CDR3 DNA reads TGTGCCAGCAGCACAGGCGGGGGGCGAGGGACTGAAGCTTTCTTT.

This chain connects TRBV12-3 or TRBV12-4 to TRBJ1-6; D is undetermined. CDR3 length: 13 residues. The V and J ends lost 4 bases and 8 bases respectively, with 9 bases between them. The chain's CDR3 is CASSYDADSPLHF. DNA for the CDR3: TGTGCCAGCAGTTACGACGCGGATTCACCCCTCCACTTT.

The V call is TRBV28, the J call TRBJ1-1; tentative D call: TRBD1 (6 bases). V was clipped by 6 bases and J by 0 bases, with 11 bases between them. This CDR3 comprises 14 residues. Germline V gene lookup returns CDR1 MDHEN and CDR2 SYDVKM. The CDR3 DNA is TGTGCCAGCAGCCCAGGGGCTTTGAACACTGAAGCTTTCTTT. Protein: CASSPGALNTEAFF.

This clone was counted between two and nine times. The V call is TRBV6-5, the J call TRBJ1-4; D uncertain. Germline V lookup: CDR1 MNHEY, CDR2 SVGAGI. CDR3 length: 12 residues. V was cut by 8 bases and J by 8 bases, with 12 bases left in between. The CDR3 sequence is CASEGDEEKLFF. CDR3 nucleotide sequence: TGTGCCAGCGAGGGAGATGAAGAAAAACTGTTTTTT.

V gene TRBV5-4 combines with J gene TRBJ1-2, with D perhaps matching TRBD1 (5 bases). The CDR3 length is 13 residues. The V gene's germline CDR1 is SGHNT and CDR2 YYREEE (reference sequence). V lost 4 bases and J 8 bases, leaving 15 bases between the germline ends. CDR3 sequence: CASSPGGARGYTF. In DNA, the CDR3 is TGTGCCAGCAGCCCCGGAGGGGCGCGAGGCTACACCTTC.

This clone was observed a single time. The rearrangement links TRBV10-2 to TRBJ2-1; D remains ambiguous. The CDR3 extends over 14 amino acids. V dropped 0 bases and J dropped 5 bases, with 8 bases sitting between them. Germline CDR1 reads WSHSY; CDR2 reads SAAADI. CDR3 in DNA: TGCGCCAGCAGTGAGTCGGTCATCGACAATGAGCAGTTCTTC. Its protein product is CASSESVIDNEQFF.

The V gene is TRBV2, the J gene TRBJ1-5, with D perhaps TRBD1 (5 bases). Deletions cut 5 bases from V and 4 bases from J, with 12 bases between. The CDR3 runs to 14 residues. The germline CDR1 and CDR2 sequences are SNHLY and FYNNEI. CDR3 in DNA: TGTGCCAGCAGTCCCACAGGAAGGAATCAGCCCCAGCATTTT. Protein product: CASSPTGRNQPQHF.

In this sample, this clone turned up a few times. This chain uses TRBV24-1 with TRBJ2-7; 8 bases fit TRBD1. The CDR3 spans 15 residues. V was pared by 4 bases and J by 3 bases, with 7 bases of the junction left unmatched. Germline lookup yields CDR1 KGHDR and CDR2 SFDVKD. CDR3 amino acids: CATSDPRTGNYEQYF. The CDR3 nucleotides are TGTGCCACCAGTGACCCTAGGACAGGGAACTACGAGCAGTACTTC.

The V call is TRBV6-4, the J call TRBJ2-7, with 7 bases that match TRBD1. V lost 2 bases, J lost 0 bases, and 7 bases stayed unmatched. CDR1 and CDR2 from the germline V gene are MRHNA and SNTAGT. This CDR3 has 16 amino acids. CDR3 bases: TGTGCCAGCAGTGACGCCGGACAGGACACCTCCTACGAGCAGTACTTC. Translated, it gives CASSDAGQDTSYEQYF.

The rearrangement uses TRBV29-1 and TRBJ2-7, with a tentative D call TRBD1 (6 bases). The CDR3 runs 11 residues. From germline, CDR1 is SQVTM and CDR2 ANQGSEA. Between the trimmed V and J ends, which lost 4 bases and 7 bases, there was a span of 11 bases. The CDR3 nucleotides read TGCAGCGTTGGGGACATGGTTGAGCAGTACTTC. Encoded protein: CSVGDMVEQYF.

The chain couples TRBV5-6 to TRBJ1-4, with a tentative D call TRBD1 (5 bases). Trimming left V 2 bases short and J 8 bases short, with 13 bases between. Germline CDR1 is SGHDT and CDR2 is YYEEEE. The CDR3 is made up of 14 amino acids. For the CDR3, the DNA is TGTGCCAGCAGCTTTTGGGGGTTAGGCGAAAAACTGTTTTTT. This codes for CASSFWGLGEKLFF.

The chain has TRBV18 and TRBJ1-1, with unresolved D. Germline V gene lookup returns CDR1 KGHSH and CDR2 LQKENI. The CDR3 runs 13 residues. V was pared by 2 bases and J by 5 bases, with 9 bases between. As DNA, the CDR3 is TGTGCCAGCTCACCAGGTGGGGAAACTGAAGCTTTCTTT. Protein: CASSPGGETEAFF.

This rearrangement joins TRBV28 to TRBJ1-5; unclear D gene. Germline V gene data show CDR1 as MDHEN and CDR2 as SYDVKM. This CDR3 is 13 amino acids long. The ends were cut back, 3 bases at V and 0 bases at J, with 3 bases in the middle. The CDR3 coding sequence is TGTGCCAGCAGTTTGCGTAGCAATCAGCCCCAGCATTTT. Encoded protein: CASSLRSNQPQHF.

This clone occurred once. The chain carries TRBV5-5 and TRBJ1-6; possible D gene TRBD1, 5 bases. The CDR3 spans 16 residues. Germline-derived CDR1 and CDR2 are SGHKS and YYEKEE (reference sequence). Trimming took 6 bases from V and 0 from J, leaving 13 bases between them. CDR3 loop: CASTYGGSSYNSPLHF. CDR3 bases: TGTGCCAGCACTTACGGGGGGAGCTCCTATAATTCACCCCTCCACTTT.

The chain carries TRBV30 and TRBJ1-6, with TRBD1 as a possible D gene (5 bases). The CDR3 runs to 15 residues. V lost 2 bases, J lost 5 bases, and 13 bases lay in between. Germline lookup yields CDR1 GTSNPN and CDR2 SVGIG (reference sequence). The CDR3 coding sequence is TGTGCCTGGAGTAAGGGGAGGGCCGATAATTCACCCCTCCACTTT. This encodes CAWSKGRADNSPLHF.

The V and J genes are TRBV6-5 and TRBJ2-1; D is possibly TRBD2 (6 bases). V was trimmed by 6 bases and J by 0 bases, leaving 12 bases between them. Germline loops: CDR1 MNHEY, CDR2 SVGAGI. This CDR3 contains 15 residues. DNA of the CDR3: TGTGCCAGCAGACGGGACTTTAGCTCCTACAATGAGCAGTTCTTC. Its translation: CASRRDFSSYNEQFF.

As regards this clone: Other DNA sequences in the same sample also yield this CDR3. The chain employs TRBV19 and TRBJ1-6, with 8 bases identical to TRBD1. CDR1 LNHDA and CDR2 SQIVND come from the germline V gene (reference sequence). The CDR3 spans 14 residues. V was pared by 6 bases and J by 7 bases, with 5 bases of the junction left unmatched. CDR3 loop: CASSNRQGNSPLHF. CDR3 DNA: TGTGCCAGTAGCAATCGACAGGGGAATTCACCCCTCCACTTT.

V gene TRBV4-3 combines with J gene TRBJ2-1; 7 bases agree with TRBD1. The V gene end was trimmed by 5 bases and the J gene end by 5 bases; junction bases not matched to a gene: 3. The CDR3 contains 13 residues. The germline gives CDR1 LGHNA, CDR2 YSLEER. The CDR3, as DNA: TGCGCCAGCAGCAACAGGGGAGACAATGAGCAGTTCTTC. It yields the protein CASSNRGDNEQFF.

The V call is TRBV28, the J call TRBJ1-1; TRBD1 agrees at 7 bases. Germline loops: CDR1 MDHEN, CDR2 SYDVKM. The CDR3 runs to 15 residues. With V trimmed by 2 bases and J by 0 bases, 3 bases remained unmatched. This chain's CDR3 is CASSLPGQLNTEAFF. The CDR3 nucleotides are TGTGCCAGCAGTTTACCGGGACAGTTGAACACTGAAGCTTTCTTT.

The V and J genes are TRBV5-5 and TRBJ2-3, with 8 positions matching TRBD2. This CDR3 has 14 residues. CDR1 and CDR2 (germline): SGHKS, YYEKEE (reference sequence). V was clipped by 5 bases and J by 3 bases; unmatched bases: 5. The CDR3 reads CASSFGLATDTQYF. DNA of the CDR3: TGTGCCAGCAGTTTCGGACTAGCAACAGATACGCAGTATTTT.

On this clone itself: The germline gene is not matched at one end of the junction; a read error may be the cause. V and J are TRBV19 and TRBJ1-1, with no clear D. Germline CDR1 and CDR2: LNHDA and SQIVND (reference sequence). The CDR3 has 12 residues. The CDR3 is CAGSIRWGEAFF. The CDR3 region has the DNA TGTGCCGGTAGTATAAGGTGGGGTGAAGCTTTCTTT.

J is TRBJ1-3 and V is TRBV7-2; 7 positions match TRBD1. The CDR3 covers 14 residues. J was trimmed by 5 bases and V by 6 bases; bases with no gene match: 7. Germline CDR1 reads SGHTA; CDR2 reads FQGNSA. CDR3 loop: CASRFDRARNTIYF. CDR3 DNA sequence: TGTGCCAGCAGATTCGACAGGGCACGAAACACCATATATTTT.